This TCR beta chain emerged from a study of T cells expressing NK-cell markers. Study-wide background: Seven of the eight sequenced donors were HCMV-seropositive; one was seronegative.

Whole-study results and caveats: The leading position in the CD3+CD56-NKG2C+ fraction of several donors also went to these clonotypes.

It was by 5'RACE template switching with UMIs that TCR beta cDNA was made. TCRdb processed the 5' RACE reads again and assigns one entry to each CDR3 protein, with no DNA. In all, the sample yields about 390,000 distinct CDR3 sequences. On this clonotype: Its specificity is not known.

This receptor was taken from a woman between 45 and 65 years old in good health. Specimen: blood T cells: a sorted CD56 or NKG2C T cell subset, CD4+ or CD8+ T cells, or bulk PBMC T cells (not recorded which).

CDR3: CASKDQNTGELFF. V usage is TRBV27 and J usage is TRBJ2-2. Per germline, CDR1 MNHEY and CDR2 SMNVEV (reference sequence). CDR3 size: 13 residues.